The clone carrying this T cell receptor beta chain was seen ten or more times. This sample was included in a study of T cells in Graves' hyperthyroidism and ophthalmopathy. TCR beta CDR3 regions were amplified from RNA. With the HTBI primer set, the TCR CDR3 went through a first round of RT-PCR. TCRdb re-analysed the multiplex PCR reads in MiXCR, keeping a single row per CDR3 protein. This table holds around 690,000 distinct CDR3 sequences, 17% found once. Stability of Graves' hyperthyroidism was defined as absent ophthalmopathy progression within 18 months. Together with thyroid ultrasound, orbital computed tomography, serum thyroxine and TRAb, clinical symptoms were used for diagnoses. This sample holds PBMCs from approximately 10 ml fresh peripheral blood. The clonotype originates from a man between 45 and 60 years old with Graves' hyperthyroidism. The sample was blood.

This chain's CDR3 is CASSEEGQATEAFF. The CDR3 nucleotides read TGTGCCAGCAGTGAAGAGGGACAGGCCACTGAAGCTTTCTTT. V and J are TRBV6-1 and TRBJ1-1, with 8 bases matching TRBD1. CDR3 size: 14 residues. The germline gives CDR1 MNHNS, CDR2 SASEGT. The V and J ends lost 1 base and 4 bases, in that order; junction bases with no gene match: 2.